This T cell receptor beta chain is drawn from a study of blood T cell repertoires in COVID-19. V lost 5 bases, J lost 5 bases, and 2 bases stayed unmatched. The germline CDR1 and CDR2 sequences are SEHNR and FQNEAQ (reference sequence). CDR3 length: 14 amino acids. Assay: immunoSEQ multiplex PCR; the TCRdb copy retains only in-frame clones and omits some. The sample gives roughly 70,000 clones, more than 80% of which show up once; more than 4.5% is in the top ten. The receptor comes from an elderly woman with active or convalescent COVID-19. The chain is built from TRBV7-9 and TRBJ2-3, with 12 nucleotides matching TRBD2. Specimen: peripheral blood. This chain's CDR3 is CASSQTSGGDTQYF. For the CDR3, the DNA is TGTGCCAGCAGCCAGACTAGCGGGGGAGATACGCAGTATTTT.